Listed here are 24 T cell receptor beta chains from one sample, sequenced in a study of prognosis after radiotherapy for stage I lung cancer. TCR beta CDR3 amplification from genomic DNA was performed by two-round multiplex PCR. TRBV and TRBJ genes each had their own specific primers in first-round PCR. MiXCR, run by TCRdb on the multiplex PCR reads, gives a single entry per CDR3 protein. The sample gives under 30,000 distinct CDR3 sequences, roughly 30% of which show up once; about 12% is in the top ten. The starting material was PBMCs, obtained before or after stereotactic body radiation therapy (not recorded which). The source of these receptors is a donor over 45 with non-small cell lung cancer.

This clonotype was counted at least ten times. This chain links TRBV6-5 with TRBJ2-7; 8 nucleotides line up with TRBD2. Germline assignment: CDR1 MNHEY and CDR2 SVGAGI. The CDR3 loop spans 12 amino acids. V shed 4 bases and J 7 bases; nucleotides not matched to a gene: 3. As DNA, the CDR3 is TGTGCCAGCAGTTGGGTAGCGGGGGAGCAGTACTTC. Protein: CASSWVAGEQYF.

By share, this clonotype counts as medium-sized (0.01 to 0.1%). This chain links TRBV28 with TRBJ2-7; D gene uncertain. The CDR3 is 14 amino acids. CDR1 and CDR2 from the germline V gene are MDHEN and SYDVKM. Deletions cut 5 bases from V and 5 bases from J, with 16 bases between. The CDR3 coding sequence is TGTGCCAGCAGTCCCGTTATCGTCGAGAACGAGCAGTACTTC. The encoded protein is CASSPVIVENEQYF.

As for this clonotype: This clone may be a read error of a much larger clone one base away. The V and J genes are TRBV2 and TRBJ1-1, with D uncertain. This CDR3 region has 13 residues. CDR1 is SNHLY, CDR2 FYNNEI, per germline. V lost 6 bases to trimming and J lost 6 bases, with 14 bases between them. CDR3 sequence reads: CASSKKVSAEAFF. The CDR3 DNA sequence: TGTGCCAGCAGCAAAAAGGTGAGCGCTGAAGCTTTCTTT.

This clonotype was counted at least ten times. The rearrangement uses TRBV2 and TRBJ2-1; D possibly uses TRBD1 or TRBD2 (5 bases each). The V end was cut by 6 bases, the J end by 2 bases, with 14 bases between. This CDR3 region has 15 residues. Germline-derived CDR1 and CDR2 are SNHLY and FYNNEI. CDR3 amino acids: CASSPGASAYNEQFF. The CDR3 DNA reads TGTGCCAGCAGCCCCGGGGCTTCGGCCTACAATGAGCAGTTCTTC.

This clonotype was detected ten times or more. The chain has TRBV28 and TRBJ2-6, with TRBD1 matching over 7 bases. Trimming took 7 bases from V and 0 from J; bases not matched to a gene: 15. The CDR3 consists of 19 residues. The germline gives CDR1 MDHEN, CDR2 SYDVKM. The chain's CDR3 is CASTPGIQGSHSGANVLTF. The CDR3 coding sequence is TGTGCCAGCACCCCAGGGATACAGGGGAGCCACTCTGGGGCCAACGTCCTGACTTTC.

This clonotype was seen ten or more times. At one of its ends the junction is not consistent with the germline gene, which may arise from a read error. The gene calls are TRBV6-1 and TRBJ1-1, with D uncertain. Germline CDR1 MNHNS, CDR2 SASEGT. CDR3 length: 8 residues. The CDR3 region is CASSGFLF. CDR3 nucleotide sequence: TGTGCCAGCAGTGGATTCCTTTTT.

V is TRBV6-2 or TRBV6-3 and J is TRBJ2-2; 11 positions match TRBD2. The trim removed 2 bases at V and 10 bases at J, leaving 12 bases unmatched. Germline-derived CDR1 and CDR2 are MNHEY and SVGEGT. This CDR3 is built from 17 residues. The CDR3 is CASSYPETSGSAPELFF. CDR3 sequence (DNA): TGTGCCAGCAGTTACCCTGAAACTAGCGGGAGCGCACCGGAGCTGTTTTTT.

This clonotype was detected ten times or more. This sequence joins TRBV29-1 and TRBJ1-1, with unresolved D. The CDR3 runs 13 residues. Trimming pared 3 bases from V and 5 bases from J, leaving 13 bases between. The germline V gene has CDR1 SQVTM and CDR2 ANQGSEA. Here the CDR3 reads CSVDPDAGTEAFF. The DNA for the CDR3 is TGCAGCGTTGATCCGGACGCTGGGACTGAAGCTTTCTTT.

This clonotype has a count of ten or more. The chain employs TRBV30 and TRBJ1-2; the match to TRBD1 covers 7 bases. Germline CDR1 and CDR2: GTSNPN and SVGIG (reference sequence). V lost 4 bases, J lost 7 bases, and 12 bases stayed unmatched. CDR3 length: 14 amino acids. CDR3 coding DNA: TGTGCCTGGACCCTCGACAGGGTCGGTGCTGGCTACACCTTC. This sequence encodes CAWTLDRVGAGYTF.

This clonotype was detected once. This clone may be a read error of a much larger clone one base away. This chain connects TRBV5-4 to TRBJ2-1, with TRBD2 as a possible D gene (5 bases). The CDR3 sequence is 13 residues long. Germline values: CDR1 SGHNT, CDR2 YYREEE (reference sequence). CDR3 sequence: CDSSLSGNNEQFF. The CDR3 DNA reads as TGTGACAGCAGCTTGAGCGGAAACAATGAGCAGTTCTTC.

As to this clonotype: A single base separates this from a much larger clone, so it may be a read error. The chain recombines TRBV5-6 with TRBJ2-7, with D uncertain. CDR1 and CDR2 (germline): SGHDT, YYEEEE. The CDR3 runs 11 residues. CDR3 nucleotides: TGTGCCAGCAGCTCCTTAATCGAGAAGTACTTC. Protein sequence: CASSSLIEKYF.

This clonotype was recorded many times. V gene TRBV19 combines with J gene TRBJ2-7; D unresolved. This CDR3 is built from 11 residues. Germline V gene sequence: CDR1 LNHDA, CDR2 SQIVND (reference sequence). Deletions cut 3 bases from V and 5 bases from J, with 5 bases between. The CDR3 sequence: CASSINDEQYF. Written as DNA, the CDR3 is TGTGCCAGTAGTATTAACGACGAGCAGTACTTC.

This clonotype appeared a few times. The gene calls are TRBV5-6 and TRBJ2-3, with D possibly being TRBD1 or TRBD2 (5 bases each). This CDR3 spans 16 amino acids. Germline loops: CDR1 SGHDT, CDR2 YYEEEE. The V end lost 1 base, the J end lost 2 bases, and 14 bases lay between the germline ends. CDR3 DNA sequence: TGTGCCAGCAGCTTGATGGGACGGCAAACCACAGATACGCAGTATTTT. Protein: CASSLMGRQTTDTQYF.

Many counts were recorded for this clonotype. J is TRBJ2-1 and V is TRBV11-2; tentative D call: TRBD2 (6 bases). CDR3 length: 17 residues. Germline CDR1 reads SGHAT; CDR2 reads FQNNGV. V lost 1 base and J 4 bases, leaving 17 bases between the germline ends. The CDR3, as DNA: TGTGCCAGCAGCTTAGTGGGGGTCGGAGGGGCTTACAATGAGCAGTTCTTC. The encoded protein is CASSLVGVGGAYNEQFF.

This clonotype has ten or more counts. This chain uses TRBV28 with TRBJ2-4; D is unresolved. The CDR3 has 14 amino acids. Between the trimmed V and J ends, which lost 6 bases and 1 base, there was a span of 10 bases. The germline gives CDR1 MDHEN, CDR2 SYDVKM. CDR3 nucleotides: TGTGCCAGCAGAAAACGCTTGGCCAAAAACATTCAGTACTTC. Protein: CASRKRLAKNIQYF.

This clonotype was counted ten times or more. The DNA for the CDR3 is TGTGCCAGCAGCTCGACAGTGAACACTGAAGCTTTCTTT. Translation: CASSSTVNTEAFF. The chain couples TRBV3-1 to TRBJ1-1, with TRBD1 as a possible D gene (5 bases). CDR1 is LGHDT, CDR2 YNNKEL, per germline (reference sequence). CDR3 length: 13 residues. Deletions cut 5 bases from V and 0 bases from J, with 7 bases between.

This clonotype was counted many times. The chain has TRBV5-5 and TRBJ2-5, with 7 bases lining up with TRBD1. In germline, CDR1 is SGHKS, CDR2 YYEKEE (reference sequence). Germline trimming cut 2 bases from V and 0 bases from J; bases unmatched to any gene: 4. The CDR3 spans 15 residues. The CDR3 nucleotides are TGTGCCAGCAGCTTAACAGGGGCGTACCAAGAGACCCAGTACTTC. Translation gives CASSLTGAYQETQYF.

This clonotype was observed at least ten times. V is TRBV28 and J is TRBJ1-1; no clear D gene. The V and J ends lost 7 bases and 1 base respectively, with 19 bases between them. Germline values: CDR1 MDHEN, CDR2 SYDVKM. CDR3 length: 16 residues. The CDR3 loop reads CASTPGSLVSNTEAFF. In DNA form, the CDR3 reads TGTGCCAGCACCCCCGGGTCCCTAGTGTCGAACACTGAAGCTTTCTTT.

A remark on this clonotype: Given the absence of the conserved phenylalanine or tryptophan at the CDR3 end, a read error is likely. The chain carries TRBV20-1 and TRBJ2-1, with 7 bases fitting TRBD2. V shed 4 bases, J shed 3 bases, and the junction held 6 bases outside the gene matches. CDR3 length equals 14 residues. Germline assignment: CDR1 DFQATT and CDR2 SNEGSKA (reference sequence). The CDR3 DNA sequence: TGCAGTGCTATTTCCCTAGCGGACTACAATGAGCAGTTCGTC. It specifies CSAISLADYNEQFV.

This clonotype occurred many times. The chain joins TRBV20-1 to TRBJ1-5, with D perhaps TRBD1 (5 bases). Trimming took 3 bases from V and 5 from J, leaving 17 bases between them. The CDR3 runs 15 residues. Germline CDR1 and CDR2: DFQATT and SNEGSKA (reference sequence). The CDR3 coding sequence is TGCAGTGCTAGGGGCTACCGGGGCCGAGATCAGCCCCAGCATTTT. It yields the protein CSARGYRGRDQPQHF.

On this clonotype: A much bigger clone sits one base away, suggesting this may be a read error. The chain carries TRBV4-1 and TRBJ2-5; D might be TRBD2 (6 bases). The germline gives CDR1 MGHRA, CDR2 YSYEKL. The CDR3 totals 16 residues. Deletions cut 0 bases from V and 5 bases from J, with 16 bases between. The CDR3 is CASSQDKGLGGETQYF. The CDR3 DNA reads TGCGCCAGCAGCCAAGACAAAGGGTTGGGAGGTGAGACCCAGTACTTC.

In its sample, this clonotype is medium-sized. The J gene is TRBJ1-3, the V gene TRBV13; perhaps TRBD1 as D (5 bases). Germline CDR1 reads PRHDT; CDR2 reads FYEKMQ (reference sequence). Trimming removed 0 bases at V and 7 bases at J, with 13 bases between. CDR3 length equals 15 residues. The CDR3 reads CASSLGQGEYNTIYF. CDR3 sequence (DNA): TGTGCCAGCAGCTTAGGCCAGGGAGAATACAACACCATATATTTT.

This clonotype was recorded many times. The CDR3 DNA sequence: TGTGCCAGCAGCTTGGACGGAGGGGCATACGAGCAGTACTTC. This translates into CASSLDGGAYEQYF. J is TRBJ2-7 and V is TRBV5-4; D may be TRBD2 (6 bases). Trimming left V 0 bases short and J 4 bases short, with 11 bases between. CDR3 size: 14 residues. Germline values: CDR1 SGHNT, CDR2 YYREEE (reference sequence).

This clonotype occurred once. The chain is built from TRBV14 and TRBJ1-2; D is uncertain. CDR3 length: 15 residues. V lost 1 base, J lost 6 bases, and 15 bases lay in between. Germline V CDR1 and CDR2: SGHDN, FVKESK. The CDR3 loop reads CASSQVYLGRDGYTF. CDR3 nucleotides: TGTGCCAGCAGCCAAGTCTATCTGGGAAGGGATGGCTACACCTTC.